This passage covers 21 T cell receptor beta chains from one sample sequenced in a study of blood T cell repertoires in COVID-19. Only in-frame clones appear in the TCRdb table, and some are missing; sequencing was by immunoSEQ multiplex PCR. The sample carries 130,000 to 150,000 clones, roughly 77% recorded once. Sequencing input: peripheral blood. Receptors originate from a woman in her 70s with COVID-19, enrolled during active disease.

The CDR3 sequence is CASSPGHRNTEAFF. The CDR3 DNA is TGTGCCAGCAGCCCGGGACACCGGAACACTGAAGCTTTCTTT. The chain combines TRBV3-1 (or the pseudogene TRBV3-2) with TRBJ1-1; D possibly corresponds to TRBD1 (6 bases). This CDR3 contains 14 residues. V lost 4 bases and J lost 1, with 10 bases in between. Germline V lookup: CDR1 LGHDT, CDR2 YNNKEL (reference sequence).

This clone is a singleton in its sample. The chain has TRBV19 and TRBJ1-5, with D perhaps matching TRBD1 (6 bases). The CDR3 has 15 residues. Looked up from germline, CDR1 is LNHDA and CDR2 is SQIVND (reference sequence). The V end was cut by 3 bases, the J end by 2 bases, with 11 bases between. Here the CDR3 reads CASSMGGAGNQPQHF. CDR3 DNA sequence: TGTGCCAGTAGTATGGGGGGGGCCGGCAATCAGCCCCAGCATTTT.

The DNA for the CDR3 is TGTGCCAGCAGCTTGTTGTCACAGGGCGCCGGGGAGCTGTTTTTT. Amino acid sequence: CASSLLSQGAGELFF. V and J are TRBV5-4 and TRBJ2-2; D might be TRBD1 (6 bases). The CDR3 loop spans 15 amino acids. The germline V gene encodes CDR1 SGHNT and CDR2 YYREEE (reference sequence). The V gene lost 1 base and the J gene lost 6 bases, with 13 bases spanning the gap.

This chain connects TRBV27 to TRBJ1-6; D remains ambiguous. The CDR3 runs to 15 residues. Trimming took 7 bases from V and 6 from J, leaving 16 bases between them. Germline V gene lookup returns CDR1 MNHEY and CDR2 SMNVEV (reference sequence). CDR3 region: CASTVMMTGNSPLHF. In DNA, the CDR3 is TGTGCCAGCACTGTTATGATGACTGGTAATTCACCCCTCCACTTT.

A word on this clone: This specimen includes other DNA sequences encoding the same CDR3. The CDR3 region has the DNA TGTGCCAGCAGTCGGGACAGGGACACAGATACGCAGTATTTT. Translation: CASSRDRDTDTQYF. The chain has TRBV2 and TRBJ2-3; 9 nucleotides match TRBD1. Germline V gene lookup returns CDR1 SNHLY and CDR2 FYNNEI. The CDR3 extends over 14 amino acids. Trimming took 5 bases from V and 2 from J; bases not matched to a gene: 2. Complete variable domain (other parts from reference TRBV2 and TRBJ2-3): EPEVTQTPSHQVTQMGQEVILRCVPISNHLYFYWYRQILGQKVEFLVSFYNNEISEKSEIFDDQFSVERPDGSNFTLKIRSTKLEDSAMYFCASSRDRDTDTQYFGPGTRLTVL.

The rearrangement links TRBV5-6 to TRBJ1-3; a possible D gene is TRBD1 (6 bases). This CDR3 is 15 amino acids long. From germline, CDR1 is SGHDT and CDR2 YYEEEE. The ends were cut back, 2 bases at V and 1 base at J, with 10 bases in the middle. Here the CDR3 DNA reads TGTGCCAGCAGCTTATCAGGGGCGTCTGGAAACACCATATATTTT. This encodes CASSLSGASGNTIYF.

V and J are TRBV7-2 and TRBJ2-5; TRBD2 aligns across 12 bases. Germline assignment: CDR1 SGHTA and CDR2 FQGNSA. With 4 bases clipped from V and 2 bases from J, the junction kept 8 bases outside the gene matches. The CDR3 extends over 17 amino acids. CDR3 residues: CASSSERLAGGQETQYF. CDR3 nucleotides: TGTGCCAGCAGCTCGGAACGCCTAGCGGGGGGGCAAGAGACCCAGTACTTC.

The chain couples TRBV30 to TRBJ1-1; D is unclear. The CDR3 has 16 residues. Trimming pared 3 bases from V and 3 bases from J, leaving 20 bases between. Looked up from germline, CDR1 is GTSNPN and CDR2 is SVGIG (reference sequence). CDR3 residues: CAWSLLSGRLDTEAFF. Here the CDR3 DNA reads TGTGCCTGGAGCTTGTTATCTGGCCGATTGGACACTGAAGCTTTCTTT.

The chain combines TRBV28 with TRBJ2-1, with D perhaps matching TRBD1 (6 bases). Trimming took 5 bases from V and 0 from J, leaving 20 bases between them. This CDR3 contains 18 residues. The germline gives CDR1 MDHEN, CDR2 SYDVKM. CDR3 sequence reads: CASSPRVATGSSYNEQFF. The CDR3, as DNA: TGTGCCAGCAGTCCCAGGGTTGCGACAGGAAGCTCCTACAATGAGCAGTTCTTC.

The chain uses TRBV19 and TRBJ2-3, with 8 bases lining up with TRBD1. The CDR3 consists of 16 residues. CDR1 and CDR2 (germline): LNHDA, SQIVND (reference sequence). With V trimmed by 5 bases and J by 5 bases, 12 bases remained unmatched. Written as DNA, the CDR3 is TGTGCCAGTAGTCCAGCAGCGACAGGGGTGAAAGATACGCAGTATTTT. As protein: CASSPAATGVKDTQYF.

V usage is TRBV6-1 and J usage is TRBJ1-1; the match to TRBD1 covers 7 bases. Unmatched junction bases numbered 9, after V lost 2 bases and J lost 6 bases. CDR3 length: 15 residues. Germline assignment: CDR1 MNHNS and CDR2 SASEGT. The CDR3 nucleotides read TGTGCCAGCAGTGAAATGTGGCAGGGGGTACCTGAAGCTTTCTTT. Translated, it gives CASSEMWQGVPEAFF.

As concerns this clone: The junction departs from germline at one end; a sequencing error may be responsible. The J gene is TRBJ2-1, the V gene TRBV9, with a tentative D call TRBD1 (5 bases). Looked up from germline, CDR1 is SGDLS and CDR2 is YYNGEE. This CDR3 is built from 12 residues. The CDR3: CASSRGNKEQFF. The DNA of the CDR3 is TGTGCCAGCAGTAGGGGAAACAAAGAGCAGTTCTTC.

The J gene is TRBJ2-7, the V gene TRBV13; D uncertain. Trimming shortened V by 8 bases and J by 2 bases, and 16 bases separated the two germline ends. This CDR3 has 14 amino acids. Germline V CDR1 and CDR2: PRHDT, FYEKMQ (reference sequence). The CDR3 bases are TGTGCCAGCCGGTTGAGTGGTGACACCTACGAGCAGTACTTC. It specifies CASRLSGDTYEQYF.

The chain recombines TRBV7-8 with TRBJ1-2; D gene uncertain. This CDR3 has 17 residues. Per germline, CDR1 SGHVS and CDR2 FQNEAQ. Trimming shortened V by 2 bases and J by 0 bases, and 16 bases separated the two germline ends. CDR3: CASSLYGGGQTNYGYTF. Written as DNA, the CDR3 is TGTGCCAGCAGCTTATACGGTGGTGGGCAGACTAACTATGGCTACACCTTC.

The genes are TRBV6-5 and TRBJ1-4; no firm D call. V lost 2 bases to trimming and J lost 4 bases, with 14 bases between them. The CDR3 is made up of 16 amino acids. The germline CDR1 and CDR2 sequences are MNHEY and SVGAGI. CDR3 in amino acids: CASSYRGEVINEKLFF. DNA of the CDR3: TGTGCCAGCAGTTACCGCGGCGAGGTTATTAATGAAAAACTGTTTTTT.

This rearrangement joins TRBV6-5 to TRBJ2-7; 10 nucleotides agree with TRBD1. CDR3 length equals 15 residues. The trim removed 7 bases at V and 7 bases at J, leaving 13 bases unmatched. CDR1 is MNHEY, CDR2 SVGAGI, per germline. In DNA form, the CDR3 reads TGTGCCAGCATGAGGGACAGGGGCGATTATCGTGAGCAGTACTTC. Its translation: CASMRDRGDYREQYF.

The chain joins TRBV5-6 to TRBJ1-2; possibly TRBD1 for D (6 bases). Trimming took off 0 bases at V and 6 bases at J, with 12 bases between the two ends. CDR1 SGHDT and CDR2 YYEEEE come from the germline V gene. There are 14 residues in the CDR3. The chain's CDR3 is CASSLVDSNHGYTF. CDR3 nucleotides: TGTGCCAGCAGCTTGGTGGACAGTAATCATGGCTACACCTTC.

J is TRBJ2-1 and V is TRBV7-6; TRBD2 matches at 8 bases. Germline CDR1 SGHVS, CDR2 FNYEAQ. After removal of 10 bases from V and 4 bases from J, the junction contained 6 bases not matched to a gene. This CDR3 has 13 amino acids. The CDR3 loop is CATVRGAYNEQFF. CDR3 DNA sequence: TGTGCCACCGTGCGGGGGGCGTACAATGAGCAGTTCTTC.

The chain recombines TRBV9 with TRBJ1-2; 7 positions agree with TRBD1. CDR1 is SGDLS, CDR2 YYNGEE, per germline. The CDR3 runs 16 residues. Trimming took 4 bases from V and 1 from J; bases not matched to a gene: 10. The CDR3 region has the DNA TGTGCCAGCAGCCTCCGGACAGGTGTGGGTAACTATGGCTACACCTTC. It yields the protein CASSLRTGVGNYGYTF.

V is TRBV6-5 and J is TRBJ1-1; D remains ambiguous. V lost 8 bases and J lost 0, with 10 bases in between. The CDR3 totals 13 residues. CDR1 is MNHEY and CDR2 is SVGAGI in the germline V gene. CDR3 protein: CASAYILNTEAFF. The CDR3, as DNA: TGTGCCAGCGCTTACATTTTGAACACTGAAGCTTTCTTT.

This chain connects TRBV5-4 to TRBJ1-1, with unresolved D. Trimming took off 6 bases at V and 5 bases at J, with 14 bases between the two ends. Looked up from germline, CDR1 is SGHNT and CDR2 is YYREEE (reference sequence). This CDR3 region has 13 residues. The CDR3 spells CASKAGEMTEAFF. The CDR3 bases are TGTGCCAGCAAAGCTGGGGAGATGACTGAAGCTTTCTTT.